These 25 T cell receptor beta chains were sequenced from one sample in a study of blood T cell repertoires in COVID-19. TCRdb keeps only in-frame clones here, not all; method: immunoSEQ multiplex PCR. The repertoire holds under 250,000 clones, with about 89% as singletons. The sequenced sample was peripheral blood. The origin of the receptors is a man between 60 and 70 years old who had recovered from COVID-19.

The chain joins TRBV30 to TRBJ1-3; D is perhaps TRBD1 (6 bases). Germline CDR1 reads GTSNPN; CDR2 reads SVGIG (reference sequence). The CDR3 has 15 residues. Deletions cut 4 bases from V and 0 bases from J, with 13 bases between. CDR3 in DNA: TGTGCCTGGACAAGACAGGTCCTCTCTGGAAACACCATATATTTT. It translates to CAWTRQVLSGNTIYF.

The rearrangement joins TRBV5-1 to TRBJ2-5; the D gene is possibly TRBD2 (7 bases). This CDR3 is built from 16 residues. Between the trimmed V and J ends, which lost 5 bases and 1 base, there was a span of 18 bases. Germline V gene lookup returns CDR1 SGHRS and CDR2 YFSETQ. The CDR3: CASRPGGGTPQETQYF. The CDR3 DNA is TGCGCCAGCAGGCCGGGGGGCGGGACCCCCCAAGAGACCCAGTACTTC.

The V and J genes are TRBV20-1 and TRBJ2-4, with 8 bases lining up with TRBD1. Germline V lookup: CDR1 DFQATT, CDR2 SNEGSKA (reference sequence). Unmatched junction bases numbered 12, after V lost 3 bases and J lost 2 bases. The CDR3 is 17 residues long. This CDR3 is CSASVGAGGLTKNIQYF. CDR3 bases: TGCAGTGCTAGTGTTGGAGCAGGGGGCTTAACCAAAAACATTCAGTACTTC.

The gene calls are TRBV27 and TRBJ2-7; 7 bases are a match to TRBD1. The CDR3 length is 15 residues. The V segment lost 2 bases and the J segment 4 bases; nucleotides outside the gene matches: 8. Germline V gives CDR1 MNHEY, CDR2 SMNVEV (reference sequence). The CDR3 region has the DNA TGTGCCAGCAGTTTACACGCAGGGGGTGGTTACGAGCAGTACTTC. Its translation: CASSLHAGGGYEQYF.

The CDR3 region is CASSPIDRGSTDTQYF. CDR3 DNA: TGTGCCAGCAGTCCTATCGACAGGGGTTCCACAGATACGCAGTATTTT. The chain carries TRBV28 and TRBJ2-3, with 8 bases lining up with TRBD1. In germline, CDR1 is MDHEN, CDR2 SYDVKM. The CDR3 consists of 16 residues. V shed 5 bases and J 2 bases; nucleotides not matched to a gene: 9.

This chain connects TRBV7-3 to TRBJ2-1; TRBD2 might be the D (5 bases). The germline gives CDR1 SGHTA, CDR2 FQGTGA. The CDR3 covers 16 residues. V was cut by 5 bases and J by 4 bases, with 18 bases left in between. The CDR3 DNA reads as TGTGCCAGCAGCCGAACGGGCCCTCGGGGATACAATGAGCAGTTCTTC. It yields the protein CASSRTGPRGYNEQFF. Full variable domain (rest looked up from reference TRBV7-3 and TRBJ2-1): GAGVSQTPSNKVTEKGKYVELRCDPISGHTALYWYRQSLGQGPEFLIYFQGTGAADDSGLPNDRFFAVRPEGSVSTLKIQRTERGDSAVYLCASSRTGPRGYNEQFFGPGTRLTVL.

In DNA form, the CDR3 reads TGTGCCAGCAGTTTATGGGCAGGGGTTGGGAAAGATACGCAGTATTTT. The encoded protein is CASSLWAGVGKDTQYF. The chain carries TRBV27 and TRBJ2-3, with D maybe TRBD1 (6 bases). Per germline, CDR1 MNHEY and CDR2 SMNVEV (reference sequence). There are 16 residues in the CDR3. V dropped 1 base and J dropped 5 bases, with 16 bases sitting between them.

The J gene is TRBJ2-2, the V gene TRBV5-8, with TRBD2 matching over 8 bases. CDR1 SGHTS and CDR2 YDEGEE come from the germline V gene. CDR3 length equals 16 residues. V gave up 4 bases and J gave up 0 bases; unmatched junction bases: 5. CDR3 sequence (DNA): TGTGCCAGCAGCCGTTATAGCGGGGCGAACACCGGGGAGCTGTTTTTT. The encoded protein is CASSRYSGANTGELFF.

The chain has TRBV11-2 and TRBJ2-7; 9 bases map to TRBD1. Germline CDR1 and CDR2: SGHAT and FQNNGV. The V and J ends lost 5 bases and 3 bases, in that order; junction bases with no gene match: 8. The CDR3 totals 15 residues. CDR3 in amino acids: CASSQHPGQGYEQYF. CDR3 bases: TGTGCCAGCAGCCAACATCCGGGACAGGGCTACGAGCAGTACTTC. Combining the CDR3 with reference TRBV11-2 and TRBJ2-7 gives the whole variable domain EAGVAQSPRYKIIEKRQSVAFWCNPISGHATLYWYQQILGQGPKLLIQFQNNGVVDDSQLPKDRFSAERLKGVDSTLKIQPAKLEDSAVYLCASSQHPGQGYEQYFGPGTRLTVT.

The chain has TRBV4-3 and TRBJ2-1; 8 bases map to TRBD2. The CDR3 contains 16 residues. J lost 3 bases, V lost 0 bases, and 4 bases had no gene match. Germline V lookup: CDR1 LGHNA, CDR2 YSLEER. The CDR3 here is CASSQDWREDYNEQFF. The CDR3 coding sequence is TGCGCCAGCAGCCAAGATTGGCGGGAGGACTACAATGAGCAGTTCTTC.

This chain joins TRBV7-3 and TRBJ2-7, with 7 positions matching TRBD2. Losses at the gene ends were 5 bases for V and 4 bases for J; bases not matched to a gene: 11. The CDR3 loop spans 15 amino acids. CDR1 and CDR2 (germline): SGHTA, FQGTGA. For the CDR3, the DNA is TGTGCCAGCAGCCCCTCCCCCCGGGAGGCGTACGAGCAGTACTTC. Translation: CASSPSPREAYEQYF.

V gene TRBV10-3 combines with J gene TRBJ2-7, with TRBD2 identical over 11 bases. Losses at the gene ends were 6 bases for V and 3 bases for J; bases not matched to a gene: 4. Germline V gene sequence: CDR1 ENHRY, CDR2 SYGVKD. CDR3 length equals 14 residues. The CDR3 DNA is TGTGCCATCAGGACTAGCGGGATGGTCTACGAGCAGTACTTC. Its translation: CAIRTSGMVYEQYF.

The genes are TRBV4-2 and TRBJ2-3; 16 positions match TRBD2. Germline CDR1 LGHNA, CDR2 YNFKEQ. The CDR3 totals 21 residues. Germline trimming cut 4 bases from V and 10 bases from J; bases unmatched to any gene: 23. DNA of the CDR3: TGTGCCAGCAGCCCAAACTATCCCGGGACTAGCGGGGGGGCCAGGACGGATGCGCAGTATTTT. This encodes CASSPNYPGTSGGARTDAQYF.

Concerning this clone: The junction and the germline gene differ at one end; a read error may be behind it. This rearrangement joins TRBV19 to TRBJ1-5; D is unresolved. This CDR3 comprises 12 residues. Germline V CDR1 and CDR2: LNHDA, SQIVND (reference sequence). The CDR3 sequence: CVSSIPQAPQHF. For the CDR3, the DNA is TGTGTCAGTAGTATCCCCCAAGCGCCCCAGCATTTT.

The CDR3, as DNA: TGTGCCAGCAGGAGACGCAGGGGTTCGAATCAGCCCCAGCATTTT. Protein sequence: CASRRRRGSNQPQHF. The rearrangement joins TRBV6-5 to TRBJ1-5; weak D call: TRBD1 (6 bases). Germline lookup yields CDR1 MNHEY and CDR2 SVGAGI. The CDR3 extends over 15 amino acids. Trimming cost V 6 bases and J 4 bases, with 16 bases left between them.

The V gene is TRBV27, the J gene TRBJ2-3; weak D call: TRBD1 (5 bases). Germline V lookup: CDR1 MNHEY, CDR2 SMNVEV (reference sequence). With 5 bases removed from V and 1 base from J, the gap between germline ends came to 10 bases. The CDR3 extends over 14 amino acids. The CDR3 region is CASSKGVRTDTQYF. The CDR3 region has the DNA TGTGCCAGCAGTAAAGGGGTCCGCACAGATACGCAGTATTTT.

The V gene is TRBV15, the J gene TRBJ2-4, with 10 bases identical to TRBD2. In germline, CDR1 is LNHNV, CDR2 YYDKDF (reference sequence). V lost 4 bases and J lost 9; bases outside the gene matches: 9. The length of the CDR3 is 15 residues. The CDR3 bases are TGTGCCACCAGCACCGGCGGACTAGCGGCGGCCATTCAGTACTTC. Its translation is CATSTGGLAAAIQYF.

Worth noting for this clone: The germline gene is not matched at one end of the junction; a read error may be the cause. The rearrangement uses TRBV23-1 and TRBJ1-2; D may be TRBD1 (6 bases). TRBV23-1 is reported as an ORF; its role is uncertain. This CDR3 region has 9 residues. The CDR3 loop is CASGRQDSF. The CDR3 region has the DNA TGCGCCAGCGGCCGACAGGACAGCTTC.

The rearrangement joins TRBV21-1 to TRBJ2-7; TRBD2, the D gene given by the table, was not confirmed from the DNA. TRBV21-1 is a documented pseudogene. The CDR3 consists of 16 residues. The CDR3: CASSQRPGLAGGEQYF. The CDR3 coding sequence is TGTGCCAGCAGCCAACGACCCGGACTAGCGGGAGGCGAGCAGTACTTC.

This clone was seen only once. The CDR3 nucleotides are TGCAGTGCTAGTGACACTAGCGGGATGGGGAAGTACTTC. This gives the protein CSASDTSGMGKYF. The genes are TRBV20-1 and TRBJ2-7, with 10 positions matching TRBD2. The germline gives CDR1 DFQATT, CDR2 SNEGSKA (reference sequence). CDR3 length: 13 amino acids. The J segment lost 11 bases and the V segment lost 3 bases, leaving 10 bases of the junction unmatched.

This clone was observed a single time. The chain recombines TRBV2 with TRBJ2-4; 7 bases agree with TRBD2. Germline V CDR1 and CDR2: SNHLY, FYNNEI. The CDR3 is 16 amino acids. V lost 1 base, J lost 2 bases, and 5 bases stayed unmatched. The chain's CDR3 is CASSEGRGNTKNIQYF. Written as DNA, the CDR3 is TGTGCCAGCAGTGAAGGGCGGGGGAATACCAAAAACATTCAGTACTTC.

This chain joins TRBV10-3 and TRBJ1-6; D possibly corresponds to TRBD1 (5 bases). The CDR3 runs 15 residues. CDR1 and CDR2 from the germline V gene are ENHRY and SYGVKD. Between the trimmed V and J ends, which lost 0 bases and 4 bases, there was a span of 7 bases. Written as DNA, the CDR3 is TGTGCCATCAGTGAGTCGTCAGGGTATAATTCACCCCTCCACTTT. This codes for CAISESSGYNSPLHF.

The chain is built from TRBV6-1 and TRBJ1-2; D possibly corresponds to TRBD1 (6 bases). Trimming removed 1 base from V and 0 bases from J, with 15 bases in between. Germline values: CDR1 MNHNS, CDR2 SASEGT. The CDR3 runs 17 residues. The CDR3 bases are TGTGCCAGCAGTGAAGGATCACAGGGCCCAGCTAACTATGGCTACACCTTC. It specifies CASSEGSQGPANYGYTF.

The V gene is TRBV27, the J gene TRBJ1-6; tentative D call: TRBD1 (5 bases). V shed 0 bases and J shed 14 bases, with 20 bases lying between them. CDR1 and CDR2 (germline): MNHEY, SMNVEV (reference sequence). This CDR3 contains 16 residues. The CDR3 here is CASSLSLPEWGRALHF. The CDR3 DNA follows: TGTGCCAGCAGTTTATCCCTTCCGGAGTGGGGCCGGGCCCTCCACTTT.

CDR3 DNA sequence: TGTGCCAGCAGTTCTGGAGGGGCCCCCCGGGAAGCTTTCTTT. Amino acid sequence: CASSSGGAPREAFF. The gene calls are TRBV28 and TRBJ1-1, with a possible D match to TRBD1 (5 bases). Per germline, CDR1 MDHEN and CDR2 SYDVKM. With 4 bases removed from V and 8 bases from J, the gap between germline ends came to 17 bases. The CDR3 loop spans 14 amino acids. Combining the CDR3 with reference TRBV28 and TRBJ1-1 gives the whole variable domain DVKVTQSSRYLVKRTGEKVFLECVQDMDHENMFWYRQDPGLGLRLIYFSYDVKMKEKGDIPEGYSVSREKKERFSLILESASTNQTSMYLCASSSGGAPREAFFGQGTRLTVV.